This paragraph covers one T cell receptor beta chain sequence. Its antigen is unknown. Germline V gene sequence: CDR1 SQVTM, CDR2 ANQGSEA. V was clipped by 4 bases and J by 5 bases, with 20 bases between them. This CDR3 spans 15 amino acids. Unique molecular identifiers were incorporated into the prepared TCRbeta library. MiXCR, run by TCRdb on the PCR reads, gives a single entry per CDR3 protein. The profile covers a few hundred thousand distinct CDR3 sequences, with around 15% appearing a single time and 25% to 30% taken by the ten largest. This entry comes from a study of T-cell reconstitution after alpha-beta-depleted transplantation in children. Study results and caveats: The authors attributed T-cell counts and diversity one year after transplant mostly to newly produced T cells. Expanded graft clones numbering several hundred reportedly gave rise to alpha-beta T cells about two months after transplant.

The sequences come from PBMCs, mostly from graft donor cells, collected 360 days after TCRalphabeta/CD19-depleted stem cell transplant. The receptor's source is a boy younger than two who had a stem cell transplant for Wiskott-Aldrich syndrome, so the T cells may come from the graft donor. The rearrangement links TRBV29-1 to TRBJ1-1; D remains unclear. The CDR3 is CSVGYVAPGRTEAFF. As DNA, the CDR3 is TGCAGCGTTGGATATGTGGCGCCAGGTAGGACTGAAGCTTTCTTT.